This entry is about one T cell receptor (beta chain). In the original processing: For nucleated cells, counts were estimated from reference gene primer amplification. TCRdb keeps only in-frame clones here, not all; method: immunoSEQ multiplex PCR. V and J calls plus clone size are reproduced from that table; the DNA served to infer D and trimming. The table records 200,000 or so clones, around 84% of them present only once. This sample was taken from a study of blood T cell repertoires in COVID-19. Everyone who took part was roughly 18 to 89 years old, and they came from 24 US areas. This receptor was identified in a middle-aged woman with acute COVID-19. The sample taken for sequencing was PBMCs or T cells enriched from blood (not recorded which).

This CDR3 is CASSKSQGLGETQYF. The CDR3 DNA reads as TGTGCCAGTAGTAAATCACAGGGACTAGGGGAGACCCAGTACTTC. The rearrangement links TRBV19 to TRBJ2-5; 8 bases map to TRBD2. The CDR3 has 15 amino acids. Germline V lookup: CDR1 LNHDA, CDR2 SQIVND (reference sequence). V lost 4 bases to trimming and J lost 5 bases; unmatched junction nucleotides: 9.